One sample yielded the 2 T cell receptor beta chains listed below, sequenced in a study of blood T cell repertoires in COVID-19. Generated by immunoSEQ multiplex PCR, the TCRdb table keeps only in-frame clones and is missing some. The table lists roughly 230,000 clones, approximately 80% of them singletons. Sequencing was carried out using peripheral blood. The origin of the receptors is an older woman with active or convalescent COVID-19.

The gene calls are TRBV27 and TRBJ2-3, with 8 bases matching TRBD2. There are 17 residues in the CDR3. The germline gives CDR1 MNHEY, CDR2 SMNVEV (reference sequence). Trimming cost V 2 bases and J 2 bases; bases outside gene matches: 9. The CDR3 nucleotides are TGTGCCAGCAGTTTACGCGGGTTGGGACTAGTCACAGATACGCAGTATTTT. Its translation: CASSLRGLGLVTDTQYF.

This sequence joins TRBV19 and TRBJ1-2, with TRBD1 identical over 11 bases. V was pared by 7 bases and J by 8 bases, with 12 bases of the junction left unmatched. The CDR3 spans 15 residues. Germline CDR1 is LNHDA and CDR2 is SQIVND (reference sequence). CDR3 sequence: CASTFGGQGDRGYTF. In DNA, the CDR3 is TGTGCCAGTACTTTTGGGGGACAGGGGGATCGAGGCTACACCTTC.